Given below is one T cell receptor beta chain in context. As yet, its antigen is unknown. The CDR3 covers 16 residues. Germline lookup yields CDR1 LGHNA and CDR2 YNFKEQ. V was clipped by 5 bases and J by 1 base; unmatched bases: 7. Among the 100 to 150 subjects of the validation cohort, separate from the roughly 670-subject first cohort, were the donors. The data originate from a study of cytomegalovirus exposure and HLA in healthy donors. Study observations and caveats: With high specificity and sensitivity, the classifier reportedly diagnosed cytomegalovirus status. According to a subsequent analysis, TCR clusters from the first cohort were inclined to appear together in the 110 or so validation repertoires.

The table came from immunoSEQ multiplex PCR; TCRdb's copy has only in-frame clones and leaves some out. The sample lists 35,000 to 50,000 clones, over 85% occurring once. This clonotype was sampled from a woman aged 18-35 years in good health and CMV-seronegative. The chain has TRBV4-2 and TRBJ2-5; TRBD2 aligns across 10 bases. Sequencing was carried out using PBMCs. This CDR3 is CASSDGTSVSQETQYF. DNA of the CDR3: TGTGCCAGCAGCGACGGGACTAGCGTGTCCCAAGAGACCCAGTACTTC.